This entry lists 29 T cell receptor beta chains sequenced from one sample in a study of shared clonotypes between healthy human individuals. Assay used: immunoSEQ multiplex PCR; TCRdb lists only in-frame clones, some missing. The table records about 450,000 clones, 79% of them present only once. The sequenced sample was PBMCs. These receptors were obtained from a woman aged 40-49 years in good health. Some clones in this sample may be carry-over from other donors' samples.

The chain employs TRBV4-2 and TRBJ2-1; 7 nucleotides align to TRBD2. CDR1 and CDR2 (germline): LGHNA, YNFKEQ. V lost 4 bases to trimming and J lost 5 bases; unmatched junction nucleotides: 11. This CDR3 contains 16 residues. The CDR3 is CASSLEETSRNNEQFF. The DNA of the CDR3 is TGTGCCAGCAGCCTAGAAGAGACTAGCAGAAACAATGAGCAGTTCTTC.

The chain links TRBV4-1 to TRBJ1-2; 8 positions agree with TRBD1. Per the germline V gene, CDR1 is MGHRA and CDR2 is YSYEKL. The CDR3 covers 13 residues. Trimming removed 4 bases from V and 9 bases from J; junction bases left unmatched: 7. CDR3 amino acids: CASSLPDRGSYTF. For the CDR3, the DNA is TGCGCCAGCAGCCTACCAGACAGGGGTAGCTACACCTTC.

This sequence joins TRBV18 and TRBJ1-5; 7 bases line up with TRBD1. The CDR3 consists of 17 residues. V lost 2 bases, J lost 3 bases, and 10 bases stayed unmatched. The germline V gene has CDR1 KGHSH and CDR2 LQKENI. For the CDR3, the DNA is TGTGCCAGCTCACCAGAGATCGGACAGGAGAACAATCAGCCCCAGCATTTT. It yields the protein CASSPEIGQENNQPQHF.

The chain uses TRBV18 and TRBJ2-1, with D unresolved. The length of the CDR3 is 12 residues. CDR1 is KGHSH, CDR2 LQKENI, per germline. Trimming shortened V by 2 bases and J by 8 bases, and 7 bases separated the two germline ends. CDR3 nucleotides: TGTGCCAGCTCACCAGGCCCGTATGAGCAGTTCTTC. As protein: CASSPGPYEQFF.

The CDR3 DNA reads as TGTGCCAGCAGCTTGTTGGCGGGAGGGAGCTCCTACAATGAGCAGTTCTTC. This gives the protein CASSLLAGGSSYNEQFF. The rearrangement uses TRBV5-6 and TRBJ2-1, with 9 nucleotides matching TRBD2. The J segment lost 0 bases and the V segment lost 1 base, leaving 5 bases of the junction unmatched. The CDR3 spans 17 residues. CDR1 is SGHDT, CDR2 YYEEEE, per germline.

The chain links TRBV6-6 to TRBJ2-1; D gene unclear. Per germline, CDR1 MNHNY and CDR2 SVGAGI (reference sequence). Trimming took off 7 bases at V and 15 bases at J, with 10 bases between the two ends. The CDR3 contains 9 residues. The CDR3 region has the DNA TGTGCCAGCACGGAACAGTTGTTCTTC. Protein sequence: CASTEQLFF.

CDR3 bases: TGTGCCAGCACCCAGGGGGTTTATTCACCCCTCCACTTT. This sequence encodes CASTQGVYSPLHF. The chain is built from TRBV6-6 and TRBJ1-6; 7 positions match TRBD1. V lost 7 bases and J lost 8; bases outside the gene matches: 5. Germline lookup yields CDR1 MNHNY and CDR2 SVGAGI (reference sequence). The CDR3 length is 13 residues.

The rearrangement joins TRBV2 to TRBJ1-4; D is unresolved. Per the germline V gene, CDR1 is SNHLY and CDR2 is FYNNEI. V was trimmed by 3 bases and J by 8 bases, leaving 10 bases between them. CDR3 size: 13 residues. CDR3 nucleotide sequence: TGTGCCAGCAGTGATACCGGGCCCGAAAAACTGTTTTTT. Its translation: CASSDTGPEKLFF.

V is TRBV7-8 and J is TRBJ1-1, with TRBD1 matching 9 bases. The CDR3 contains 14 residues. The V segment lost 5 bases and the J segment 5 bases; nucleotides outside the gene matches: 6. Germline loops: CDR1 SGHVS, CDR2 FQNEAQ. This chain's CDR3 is CASSLGQGWTEAFF. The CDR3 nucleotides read TGTGCCAGCAGCCTAGGACAGGGGTGGACTGAAGCTTTCTTT.

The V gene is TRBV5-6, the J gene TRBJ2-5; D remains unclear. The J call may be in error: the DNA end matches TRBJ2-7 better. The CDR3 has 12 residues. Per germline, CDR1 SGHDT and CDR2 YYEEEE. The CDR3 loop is CASSLRSYEQYF. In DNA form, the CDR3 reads TGTGCCAGCAGCTTGAGGAGCTACGAGCAGTACTTC.

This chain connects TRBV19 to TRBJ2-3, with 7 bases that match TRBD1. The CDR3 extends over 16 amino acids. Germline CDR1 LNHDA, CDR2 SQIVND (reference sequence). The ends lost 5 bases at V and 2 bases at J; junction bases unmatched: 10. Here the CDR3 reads CASSSKDRRNTDTQYF. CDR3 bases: TGTGCCAGTAGTTCCAAGGACAGGCGTAACACAGATACGCAGTATTTT.

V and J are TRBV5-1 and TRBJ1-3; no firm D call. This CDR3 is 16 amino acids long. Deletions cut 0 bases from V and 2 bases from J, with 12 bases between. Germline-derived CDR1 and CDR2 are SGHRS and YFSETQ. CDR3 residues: CASSLDDRLPGNTIYF. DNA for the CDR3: TGCGCCAGCAGCTTGGATGACCGGCTCCCTGGAAACACCATATATTTT.

The DNA of the CDR3 is TGCGCCAGCAGTGTGGACAGCCTAAGGGGGAGTCTGTGGGGTGAGCAGTTCTTC. This gives the protein CASSVDSLRGSLWGEQFF. The chain employs TRBV10-1 and TRBJ2-1; possible D gene TRBD1, 6 bases. This CDR3 region has 18 residues. Germline CDR1 reads WNHNN; CDR2 reads SYGVQD (reference sequence). Trimming removed 4 bases at V and 9 bases at J, with 28 bases between.

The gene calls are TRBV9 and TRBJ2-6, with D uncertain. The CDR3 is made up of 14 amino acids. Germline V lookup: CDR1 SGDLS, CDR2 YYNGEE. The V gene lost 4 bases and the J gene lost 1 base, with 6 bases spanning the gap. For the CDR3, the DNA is TGTGCCAGCAGCCCCCGGTCTGGGGCCAACGTCCTGACTTTC. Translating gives CASSPRSGANVLTF.

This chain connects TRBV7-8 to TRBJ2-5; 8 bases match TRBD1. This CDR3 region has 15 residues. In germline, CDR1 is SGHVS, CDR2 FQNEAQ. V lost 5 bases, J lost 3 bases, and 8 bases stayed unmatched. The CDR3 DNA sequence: TGTGCCAGCAGCCCTCGGACAGGGTATGAAGAGACCCAGTACTTC. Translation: CASSPRTGYEETQYF. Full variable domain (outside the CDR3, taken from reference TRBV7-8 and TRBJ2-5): GAGVSQSPRYKVAKRGQDVALRCDPISGHVSLFWYQQALGQGPEFLTYFQNEAQLDKSGLPSDRFFAERPEGSVSTLKIQRTQQEDSAVYLCASSPRTGYEETQYFGPGTRLLVL.

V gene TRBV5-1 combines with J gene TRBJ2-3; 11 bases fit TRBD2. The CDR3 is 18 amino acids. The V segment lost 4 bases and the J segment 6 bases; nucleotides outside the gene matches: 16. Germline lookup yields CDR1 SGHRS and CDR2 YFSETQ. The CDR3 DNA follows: TGCGCCAGCAGCACAGGGACTAGCGGAGCCGTTTTTTCCGATACGCAGTATTTT. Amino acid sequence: CASSTGTSGAVFSDTQYF.

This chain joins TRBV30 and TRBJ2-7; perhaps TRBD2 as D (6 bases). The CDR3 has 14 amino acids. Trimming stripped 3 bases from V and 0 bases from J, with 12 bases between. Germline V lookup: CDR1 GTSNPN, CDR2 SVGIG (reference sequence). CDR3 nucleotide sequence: TGTGCCTGGAGGTCAGGGAGGATCTCCTACGAGCAGTACTTC. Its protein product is CAWRSGRISYEQYF.

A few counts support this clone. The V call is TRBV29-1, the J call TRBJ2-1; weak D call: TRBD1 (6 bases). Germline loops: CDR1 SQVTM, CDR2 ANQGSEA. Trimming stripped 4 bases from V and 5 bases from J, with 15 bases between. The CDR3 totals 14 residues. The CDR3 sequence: CSVGNIAGDNEQFF. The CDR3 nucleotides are TGCAGCGTTGGGAATATCGCAGGGGACAATGAGCAGTTCTTC.

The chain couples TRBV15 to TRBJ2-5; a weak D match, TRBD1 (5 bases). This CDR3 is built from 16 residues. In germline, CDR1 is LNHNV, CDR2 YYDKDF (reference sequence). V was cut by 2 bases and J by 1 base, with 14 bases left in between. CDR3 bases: TGTGCCACCAGCAGAAGACAACAGGCCGGCCAAGAGACCCAGTACTTC. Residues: CATSRRQQAGQETQYF.

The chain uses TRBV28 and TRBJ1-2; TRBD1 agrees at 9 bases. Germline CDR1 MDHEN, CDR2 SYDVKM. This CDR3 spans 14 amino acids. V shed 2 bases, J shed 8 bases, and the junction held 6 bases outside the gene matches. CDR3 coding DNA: TGTGCCAGCAGTTTAGGGACAGGGTTCCGAGGCTACACCTTC. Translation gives CASSLGTGFRGYTF.

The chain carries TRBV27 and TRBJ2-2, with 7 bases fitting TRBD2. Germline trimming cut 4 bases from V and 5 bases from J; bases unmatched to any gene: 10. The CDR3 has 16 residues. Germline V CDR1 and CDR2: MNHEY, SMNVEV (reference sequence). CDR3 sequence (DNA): TGTGCCAGCAGTTCCTCCAGCGGGAAGGTGACCGGGGAGCTGTTTTTT. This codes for CASSSSSGKVTGELFF.

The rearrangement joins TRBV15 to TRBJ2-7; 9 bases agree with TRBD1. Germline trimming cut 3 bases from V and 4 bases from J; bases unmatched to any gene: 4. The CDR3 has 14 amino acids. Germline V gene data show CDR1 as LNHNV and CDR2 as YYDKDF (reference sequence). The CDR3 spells CATSSGTGHYEQYF. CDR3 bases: TGTGCCACCAGCAGCGGGACAGGGCATTACGAGCAGTACTTC. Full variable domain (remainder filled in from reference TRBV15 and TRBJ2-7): DAMVIQNPRYQVTQFGKPVTLSCSQTLNHNVMYWYQQKSSQAPKLLFHYYDKDFNNEADTPDNFQSRRPNTSFCFLDIRSPGLGDTAMYLCATSSGTGHYEQYFGPGTRLTVT.

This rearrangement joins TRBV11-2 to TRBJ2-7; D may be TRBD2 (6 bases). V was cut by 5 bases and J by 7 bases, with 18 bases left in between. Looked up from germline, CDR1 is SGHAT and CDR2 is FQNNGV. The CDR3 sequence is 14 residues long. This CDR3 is CASSPRTAAGEQYF. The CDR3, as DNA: TGTGCCAGCAGCCCACGGACCGCGGCGGGAGAGCAGTACTTC. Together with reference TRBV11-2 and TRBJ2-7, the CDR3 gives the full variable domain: EAGVAQSPRYKIIEKRQSVAFWCNPISGHATLYWYQQILGQGPKLLIQFQNNGVVDDSQLPKDRFSAERLKGVDSTLKIQPAKLEDSAVYLCASSPRTAAGEQYFGPGTRLTVT.

Here the CDR3 DNA reads TGTGCCAGTAGTATAAGGGGGCAGACGAACACTGAAGCTTTCTTT. As protein: CASSIRGQTNTEAFF. The chain is built from TRBV19 and TRBJ1-1; 7 bases match TRBD1. Losses at the gene ends were 2 bases for V and 1 base for J; bases not matched to a gene: 4. The CDR3 sequence is 15 residues long. The germline V gene has CDR1 LNHDA and CDR2 SQIVND (reference sequence).

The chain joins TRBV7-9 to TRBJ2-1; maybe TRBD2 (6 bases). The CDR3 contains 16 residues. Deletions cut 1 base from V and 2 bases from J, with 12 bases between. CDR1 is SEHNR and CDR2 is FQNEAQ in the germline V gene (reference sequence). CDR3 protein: CASSLGAGLTYNEQFF. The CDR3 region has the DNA TGTGCCAGCAGCTTAGGGGCGGGGCTGACCTACAATGAGCAGTTCTTC.

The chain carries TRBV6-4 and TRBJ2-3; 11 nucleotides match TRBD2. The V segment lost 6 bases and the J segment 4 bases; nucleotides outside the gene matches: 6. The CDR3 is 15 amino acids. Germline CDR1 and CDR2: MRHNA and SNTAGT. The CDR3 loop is CASSKTSGESDTQYF. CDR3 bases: TGTGCCAGCAGCAAGACTAGCGGGGAGTCAGATACGCAGTATTTT.

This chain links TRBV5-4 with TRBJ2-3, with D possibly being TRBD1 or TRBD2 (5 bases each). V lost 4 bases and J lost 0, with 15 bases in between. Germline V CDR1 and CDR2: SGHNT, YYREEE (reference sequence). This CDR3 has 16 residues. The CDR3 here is CASSIDRDPSTDTQYF. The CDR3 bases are TGTGCCAGCAGCATCGACCGGGACCCAAGCACAGATACGCAGTATTTT.

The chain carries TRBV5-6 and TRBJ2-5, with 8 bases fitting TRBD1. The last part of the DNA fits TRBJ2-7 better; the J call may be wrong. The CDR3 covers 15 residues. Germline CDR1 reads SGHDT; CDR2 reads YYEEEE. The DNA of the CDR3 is TGTGCCAGCAGCTTGGGGGGCGGACAGGGCTACGAGCAGTACTTC. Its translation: CASSLGGGQGYEQYF.

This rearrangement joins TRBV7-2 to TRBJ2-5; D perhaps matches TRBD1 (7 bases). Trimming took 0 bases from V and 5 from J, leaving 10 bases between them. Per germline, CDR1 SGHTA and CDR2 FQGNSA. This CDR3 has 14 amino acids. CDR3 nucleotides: TGTGCCAGCAGCTTAGCCAGGGGGGTCGAGACCCAGTACTTC. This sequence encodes CASSLARGVETQYF.